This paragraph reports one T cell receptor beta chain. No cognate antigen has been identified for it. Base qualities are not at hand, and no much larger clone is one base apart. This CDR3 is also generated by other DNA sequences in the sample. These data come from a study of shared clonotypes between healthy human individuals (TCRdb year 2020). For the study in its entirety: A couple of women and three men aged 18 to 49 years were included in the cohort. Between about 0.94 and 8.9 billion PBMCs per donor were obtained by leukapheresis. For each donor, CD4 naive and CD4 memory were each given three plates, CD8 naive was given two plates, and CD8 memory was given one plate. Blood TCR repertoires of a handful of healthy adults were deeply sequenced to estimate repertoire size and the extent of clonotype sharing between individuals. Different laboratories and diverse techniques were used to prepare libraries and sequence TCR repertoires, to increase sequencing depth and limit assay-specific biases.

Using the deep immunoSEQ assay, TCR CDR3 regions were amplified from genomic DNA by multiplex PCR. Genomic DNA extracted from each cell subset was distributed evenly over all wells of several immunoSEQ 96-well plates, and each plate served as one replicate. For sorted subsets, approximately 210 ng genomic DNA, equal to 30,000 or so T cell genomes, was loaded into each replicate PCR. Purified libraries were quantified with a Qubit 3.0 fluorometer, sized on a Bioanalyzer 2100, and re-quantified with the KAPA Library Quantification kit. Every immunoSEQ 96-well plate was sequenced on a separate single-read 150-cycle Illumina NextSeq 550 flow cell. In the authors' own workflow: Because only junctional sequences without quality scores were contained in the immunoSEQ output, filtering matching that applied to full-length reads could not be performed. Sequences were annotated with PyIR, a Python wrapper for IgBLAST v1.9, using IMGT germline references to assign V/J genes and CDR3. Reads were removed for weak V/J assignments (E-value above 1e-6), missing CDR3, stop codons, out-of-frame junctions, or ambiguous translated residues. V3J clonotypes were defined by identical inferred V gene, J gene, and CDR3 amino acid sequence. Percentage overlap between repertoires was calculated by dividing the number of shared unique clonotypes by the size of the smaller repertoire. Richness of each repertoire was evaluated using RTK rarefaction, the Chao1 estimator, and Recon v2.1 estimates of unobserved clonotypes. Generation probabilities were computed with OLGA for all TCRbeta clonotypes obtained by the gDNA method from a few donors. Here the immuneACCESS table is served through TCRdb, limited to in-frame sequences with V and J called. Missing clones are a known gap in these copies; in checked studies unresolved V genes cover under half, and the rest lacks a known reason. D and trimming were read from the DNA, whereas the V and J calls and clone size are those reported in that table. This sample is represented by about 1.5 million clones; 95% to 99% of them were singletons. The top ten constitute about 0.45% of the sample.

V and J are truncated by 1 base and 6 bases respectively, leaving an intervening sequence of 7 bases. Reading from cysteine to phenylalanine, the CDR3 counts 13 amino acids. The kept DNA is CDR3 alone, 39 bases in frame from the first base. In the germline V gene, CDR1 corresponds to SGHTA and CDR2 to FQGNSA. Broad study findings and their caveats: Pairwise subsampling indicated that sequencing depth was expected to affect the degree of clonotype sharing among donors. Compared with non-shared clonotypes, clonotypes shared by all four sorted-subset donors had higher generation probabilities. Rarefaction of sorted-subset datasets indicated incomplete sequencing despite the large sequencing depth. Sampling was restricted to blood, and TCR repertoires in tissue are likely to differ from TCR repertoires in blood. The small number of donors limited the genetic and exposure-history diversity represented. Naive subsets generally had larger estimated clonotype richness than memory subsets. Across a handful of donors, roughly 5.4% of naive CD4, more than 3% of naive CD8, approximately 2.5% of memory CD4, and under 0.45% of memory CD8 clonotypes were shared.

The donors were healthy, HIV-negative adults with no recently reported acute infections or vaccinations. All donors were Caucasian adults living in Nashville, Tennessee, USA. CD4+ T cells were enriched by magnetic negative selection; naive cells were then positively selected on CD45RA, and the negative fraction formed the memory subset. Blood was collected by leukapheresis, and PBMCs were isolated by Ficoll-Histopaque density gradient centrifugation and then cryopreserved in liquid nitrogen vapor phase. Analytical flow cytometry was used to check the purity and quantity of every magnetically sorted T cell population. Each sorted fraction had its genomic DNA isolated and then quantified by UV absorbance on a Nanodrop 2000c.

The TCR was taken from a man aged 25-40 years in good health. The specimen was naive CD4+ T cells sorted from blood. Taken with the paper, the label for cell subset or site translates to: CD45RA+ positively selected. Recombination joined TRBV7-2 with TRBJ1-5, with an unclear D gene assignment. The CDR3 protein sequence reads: CASSLDLGQPQHF. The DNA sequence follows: TGTGCCAGCAGCTTAGATTTAGGTCAGCCCCAGCATTTT.